The rows below give T cell receptor beta chains drawn from one sample of a study of cytomegalovirus exposure and HLA in healthy donors. Clones were sequenced by immunoSEQ multiplex PCR, and TCRdb holds only the in-frame ones, with some missing. The profile covers 120,000 or so clones, with about nine tenths appearing a single time and 1.5% to 2% taken by the ten largest. Sequencing input: PBMCs. These TCRs come from a woman younger than 35 in good health and CMV-seronegative. The CDR3 runs from the conserved cysteine through the conserved F or W. The D gene is left open where the match is weak. Expanded clones get a size class; other rows say once, few or many, or leave the size out.

V gene	clone size	CDR3 length	J gene	D gene	CDR3 protein	CDR3 DNA
TRBV7-9	.	17	TRBJ2-3	.	CASSLTPGHASTDTQYF	TGTGCCAGCAGCTTAACCCCCGGTCACGCTAGCACAGATACGCAGTATTTT
TRBV30	.	13	TRBJ2-7	.	CAWSVQGASEQYF	TGTGCCTGGAGTGTACAGGGCGCTTCAGAGCAGTACTTC
TRBV28	.	13	TRBJ1-5	.	CASGRAINQPQHF	TGTGCCAGCGGGAGGGCAATCAATCAGCCCCAGCATTTT
TRBV27	.	15	TRBJ2-7	.	CASSPLTGLEDEQYF	TGTGCCAGCAGTCCCTTGACAGGACTCGAAGACGAGCAGTACTTC
TRBV19	.	12	TRBJ2-1	TRBD1	CASSLRDRVKFF	TGTGCCAGTAGCCTCAGGGACAGGGTTAAGTTCTTC
TRBV5-4	.	14	TRBJ2-7	TRBD1	CASSRDRGEYEQYF	TGTGCCAGCAGCCGCGACAGGGGCGAATACGAGCAGTACTTC
TRBV9	.	14	TRBJ2-1	TRBD2	CASSVELAGGEQFF	TGTGCCAGCAGCGTAGAACTAGCGGGGGGAGAGCAGTTCTTC
TRBV7-9	.	15	TRBJ1-3	.	CASTDFLGAGNTIYF	TGTGCCAGCACTGACTTTTTAGGAGCTGGAAACACCATATATTTT
TRBV6-6	.	14	TRBJ1-2	TRBD1	CASSWGQGEYGYTF	TGTGCCAGCAGTTGGGGACAGGGTGAATATGGCTACACCTTC
TRBV19	.	13	TRBJ1-5	.	CASSIGGYQPQHF	TGTGCCAGTAGTATAGGAGGGTATCAGCCCCAGCATTTT
TRBV5-6	.	16	TRBJ2-2	.	CASSRGGSINTGELFF	TGTGCCAGCAGCCGGGGTGGCTCCATAAACACCGGGGAGCTGTTTTTT
TRBV27	once	14	TRBJ2-5	.	CASSSPGGGETQYF	TGTGCCAGCAGTTCCCCGGGGGGCGGAGAGACCCAGTACTTC
TRBV4-2	.	15	TRBJ1-5	.	CASSDSGRENQPQHF	TGTGCCAGCAGCGATAGCGGTAGAGAAAATCAGCCCCAGCATTTT
TRBV28	.	13	TRBJ2-7	TRBD2	CASKIAGTYEQYF	TGTGCCAGCAAGATAGCGGGGACCTACGAGCAGTACTTC
TRBV6-5	.	14	TRBJ1-2	TRBD1	CASSPRQGNYGYTF	TGTGCCAGCAGTCCCCGACAGGGAAACTATGGCTACACCTTC
TRBV12-2	.	13	TRBJ2-1	.	CASRFRVDNEQFF	TGTGCAAGTCGCTTCCGGGTCGACAATGAGCAGTTCTTC
TRBV14	.	17	TRBJ1-6	TRBD1	CASSPRQGSSYNSPLHF	TGTGCCAGCAGCCCGCGACAGGGGAGCTCCTATAATTCACCCCTCCACTTT
TRBV7-9	.	16	TRBJ2-1	TRBD1	CASSQAAGTGANEQFF	TGTGCCAGCAGCCAAGCGGCGGGGACAGGGGCAAATGAGCAGTTCTTC
TRBV25-1	.	10	TRBJ2-5	.	CASSLETQYF	TGTGCCAGCAGTCTGGAGACCCAGTACTTC
TRBV7-9	.	12	TRBJ1-4	.	CASSGFNEKLFF	TGTGCCAGCAGCGGCTTTAATGAAAAACTGTTTTTT
TRBV6-1	.	15	TRBJ1-1	.	CASSEAVEGNTEAFF	TGTGCCAGCAGTGAAGCCGTGGAGGGAAACACTGAAGCTTTCTTT
TRBV7-2	.	14	TRBJ2-3	TRBD2	CASSLGLAADTQYF	TGTGCCAGCAGCTTGGGACTAGCGGCAGATACGCAGTATTTT
TRBV10-3	once	11	TRBJ2-7	.	CAAQTGPVRYF	TGTGCCGCCCAGACAGGTCCAGTGAGATACTTC
TRBV4-1	.	14	TRBJ2-1	TRBD2	CASSPRTSDHEQFF	TGCGCCAGCAGCCCTCGGACTAGCGATCATGAGCAGTTCTTC
TRBV19	.	20	TRBJ2-3	TRBD2	CASSPKGLAGGLYSTDTQYF	TGTGCCAGTAGTCCGAAGGGACTAGCGGGGGGCCTATATAGCACAGATACGCAGTATTTT
TRBV28	.	11	TRBJ1-2	TRBD1	CASSIRDSITF	TGTGCCAGCAGTATTAGGGACAGCATTACCTTC
TRBV27	once	13	TRBJ2-3	.	CASSGPSTDTQYF	TGTGCCAGCAGTGGGCCTAGCACAGATACGCAGTATTTT
TRBV25-1	.	12	TRBJ2-2	.	CASRSNTGELFF	TGTGCCAGCAGGTCTAACACCGGGGAGCTGTTTTTT
TRBV7-7	.	14	TRBJ2-1	.	CASSLGHTNNEQFF	TGTGCTAGCAGCTTGGGACACACGAACAATGAGCAGTTCTTC
TRBV5-1	few	14	TRBJ1-6	TRBD1	CASSTQTGNSPLHF	TGCGCCAGCAGCACCCAGACAGGGAACTCACCCCTCCACTTT
TRBV2	few	14	TRBJ1-2	.	CASSGGGESYGYTF	TGTGCCAGCAGTGGAGGAGGAGAATCCTATGGCTACACCTTC
TRBV27	few	12	TRBJ1-6	.	CASTQYNSPLHF	TGTGCCAGTACCCAGTATAATTCACCCCTCCACTTT
TRBV4-3	.	15	TRBJ2-1	TRBD2	CASSQLSGGNNEQFF	TGCGCCAGCAGCCAATTAAGCGGGGGGAACAATGAGCAGTTCTTC
TRBV4-3	once	14	TRBJ2-1	TRBD1	CASSQEMDRGRDFF	TGCGCCAGCAGCCAAGAGATGGACAGGGGGCGAGACTTCTTC
TRBV28	.	16	TRBJ2-1	.	CASSPPGSSSYNEQFF	TGTGCCAGCAGTCCCCCAGGAAGCAGCTCCTACAATGAGCAGTTCTTC
TRBV7-9	few	13	TRBJ2-3	.	CASSSASEGTQYF	TGTGCCAGCAGCTCCGCTAGCGAGGGTACGCAGTATTTT
TRBV19	.	15	TRBJ2-1	TRBD1	CASSTGGFGYNEQFF	TGTGCCAGTAGTACAGGGGGATTTGGATACAATGAGCAGTTCTTC
TRBV9	.	14	TRBJ1-2	.	CASSVLGGANGYTF	TGTGCCAGCAGCGTATTAGGGGGGGCCAATGGCTACACCTTC
TRBV15	.	14	TRBJ2-7	.	CATSREGTSYEQYF	TGTGCCACCAGCAGAGAGGGCACCTCCTACGAGCAGTACTTC
TRBV2	.	14	TRBJ2-3	.	CASSRSGGTDTQYF	TGTGCCAGCAGTAGGTCGGGAGGCACAGATACGCAGTATTTT
TRBV28	.	13	TRBJ1-2	.	CASRAVRFYGYTF	TGTGCCAGCAGGGCCGTCAGGTTCTATGGCTACACCTTC
TRBV4-2	few	15	TRBJ2-3	TRBD2	CASSHLAVGGNTQYF	TGTGCCAGCAGCCATCTAGCGGTGGGGGGAAATACGCAGTATTTT
TRBV28	.	17	TRBJ2-7	TRBD1	CASSLKSVGQGFYEQYF	TGTGCCAGCAGTTTAAAATCCGTGGGACAGGGGTTCTACGAGCAGTACTTC
TRBV7-8	once	11	TRBJ2-5	.	CASSLTETQYF	TGTGCCAGCAGCTTAACTGAGACCCAGTACTTC
TRBV11-2	.	19	TRBJ2-1	.	CASSLPYSTPLETYNEQFF	TGTGCCAGCAGCTTACCCTATTCGACCCCCCTTGAGACTTACAATGAGCAGTTCTTC
TRBV4-2	.	14	TRBJ2-7	TRBD1	CASSQDLTGYEQYF	TGTGCCAGCAGCCAAGATCTGACAGGGTACGAGCAGTACTTC
TRBV5-1	.	15	TRBJ2-1	TRBD2	CVSHDGLAGEGEQFF	TGCGTCTCCCACGACGGGCTAGCGGGAGAGGGTGAGCAGTTCTTC
TRBV28	.	15	TRBJ2-1	.	CASSPGGRGRNEQFF	TGTGCCAGCTCCCCGGGTGGGCGGGGTAGAAATGAGCAGTTCTTC
TRBV10-3	.	14	TRBJ1-6	.	CASRPLDGDSPLHF	TGTGCCAGCCGACCTCTAGATGGAGATTCACCCCTCCACTTT
TRBV4-1	.	13	TRBJ2-7	.	CASSQEQGYEQYF	TGCGCCAGCAGCCAAGAACAGGGCTACGAGCAGTACTTC
TRBV19	.	18	TRBJ2-1	TRBD2	CASSKPLAGGDSYNEQFF	TGTGCCAGTAGTAAACCCCTAGCGGGAGGAGACTCCTACAATGAGCAGTTCTTC
TRBV14	once	16	TRBJ2-3	TRBD2	CASSQHTSGVADTQYF	TGTGCCAGCAGCCAACATACTAGCGGGGTTGCAGATACGCAGTATTTT